These 14 T cell receptor beta chains originate from one sample sequenced in a study of T cells in Graves' hyperthyroidism and ophthalmopathy. RNA transcripts were the template for amplifying TCR beta CDR3 regions. The primer set for the first-round RT-PCR of the TCR CDR3 was HTBI. TCRdb fed the multiplex PCR reads into MiXCR, producing one record per CDR3 protein. The table has 550,000 to 600,000 distinct CDR3 sequences, 14% seen once; the top ten hold around 7%. The sequenced material came from blood. The receptors originated from a woman aged 18 to 35 with Graves' ophthalmopathy.

This chain uses TRBV14 with TRBJ2-7, with a weak D call TRBD2 (5 bases). The germline CDR1 and CDR2 sequences are SGHDN and FVKESK. The V end lost 0 bases, the J end lost 3 bases, and 9 bases lay between the germline ends. The CDR3 sequence is 14 residues long. CDR3 coding DNA: TGTGCCAGCAGCCAAGATGCAGGAGGCTACGAGCAGTACTTC. This translates into CASSQDAGGYEQYF.

This clonotype was observed at least ten times. V is TRBV18 and J is TRBJ1-2, with no clear D. The V end lost 3 bases, the J end lost 8 bases, and 16 bases lay between the germline ends. The CDR3 sequence is 14 residues long. CDR1 is KGHSH and CDR2 is LQKENI in the germline V gene. The CDR3 loop is CASSPISGVGGYTF. The CDR3 coding sequence is TGTGCCAGCTCACCGATATCGGGCGTTGGGGGCTACACCTTC.

Ten or more counts support this clonotype. The V gene is TRBV29-1, the J gene TRBJ2-1; 13 bases fit TRBD2. With V trimmed by 4 bases and J by 9 bases, 3 bases remained unmatched. Germline CDR1 is SQVTM and CDR2 is ANQGSEA. The CDR3 covers 13 residues. CDR3 residues: CSVGTSGSFEQFF. DNA for the CDR3: TGCAGCGTTGGGACTAGCGGGAGTTTTGAGCAGTTCTTC.

The sample holds a few counts of this clonotype. Possible read error: a much larger clone is one base away. The chain recombines TRBV12-3 or TRBV12-4 with TRBJ1-2, with TRBD1 matching 7 bases. The CDR3 contains 14 residues. Written as DNA, the CDR3 is TGTGCCAGCAGTTTATGGTCAGGGACAGTTGGCTACGCCTTC. Protein sequence: CASSLWSGTVGYAF.

This clonotype was recorded a few times. V is TRBV29-1 and J is TRBJ1-1; TRBD1 aligns across 7 bases. The germline gives CDR1 SQVTM, CDR2 ANQGSEA. The CDR3 length is 12 residues. V was clipped by 5 bases and J by 4 bases; unmatched bases: 4. The CDR3 protein is CSVLQGSTEAFF. Written as DNA, the CDR3 is TGCAGCGTTTTACAGGGGTCCACTGAAGCTTTCTTT.

This clonotype was counted a few times. The junction departs from germline at one end; a sequencing error may be responsible. The chain recombines TRBV7-8 with TRBJ2-2; D possibly uses TRBD1 or TRBD2 (5 bases each). The CDR3 is 15 amino acids. Germline V lookup: CDR1 SGHVS, CDR2 FQNEAQ. The CDR3 sequence is CASSLAGGNIGELFF. The CDR3 DNA follows: TGTGCCAGCAGCTTAGCTGGGGGTAACATCGGGGAGCTGTTTTTT.

The sample holds many counts of this clonotype. DNA of the CDR3: TGCAGCGTTGCCCCCCGGGGCCCCTACGAGCAGTACTTC. It is translated as CSVAPRGPYEQYF. The chain uses TRBV29-1 and TRBJ2-7, with D perhaps being TRBD1 or TRBD2 (5 bases each). Trimming cost V 4 bases and J 2 bases, with 12 bases left between them. Germline loops: CDR1 SQVTM, CDR2 ANQGSEA. This CDR3 has 13 residues.

This clonotype was counted many times. This chain joins TRBV28 and TRBJ1-4; 7 nucleotides agree with TRBD1. V gave up 1 base and J gave up 10 bases; unmatched junction bases: 15. Germline CDR1 reads MDHEN; CDR2 reads SYDVKM. The CDR3 consists of 17 residues. The CDR3 loop reads CASSLFADRSPAGKLFF. In DNA, the CDR3 is TGTGCCAGCAGTTTATTCGCGGACAGGTCCCCAGCCGGAAAACTGTTTTTT.

This rearrangement joins TRBV5-6 to TRBJ2-2; 12 bases match TRBD2. The CDR3 totals 16 residues. J gave up 4 bases and V 5 bases, and 6 bases lay outside the gene matches. Germline CDR1 SGHDT, CDR2 YYEEEE. The CDR3 is CASRYGTSGSTGELFF. CDR3 DNA sequence: TGTGCCAGCAGATACGGGACTAGCGGGTCCACCGGGGAGCTGTTTTTT. The variable domain in full, with the rest retrieved from reference TRBV5-6 and TRBJ2-2, is DAGVTQSPTHLIKTRGQQVTLRCSPKSGHDTVSWYQQALGQGPQFIFQYYEEEERQRGNFPDRFSGHQFPNYSSELNVNALLLGDSALYLCASRYGTSGSTGELFFGEGSRLTVL.

The chain is built from TRBV6-1 and TRBJ1-6, with D possibly matching TRBD1 (6 bases). CDR1 MNHNS and CDR2 SASEGT come from the germline V gene. Trimming left V 5 bases short and J 0 bases short, with 11 bases between. This CDR3 is built from 16 residues. CDR3 protein: CASSNGQSSYNSPLHF. The DNA of the CDR3 is TGTGCCAGCAGTAACGGACAGAGCTCCTATAATTCACCCCTCCACTTT.

The sample holds many counts of this clonotype. The rearrangement links TRBV12-3 or TRBV12-4 to TRBJ2-5; D is undetermined. The CDR3 has 14 amino acids. V was clipped by 6 bases and J by 5 bases, with 16 bases between them. This CDR3 reads CASSQRRLPETQYF. The CDR3 DNA sequence: TGTGCCAGCAGCCAGAGGCGACTGCCGGAGACCCAGTACTTC.

This chain connects TRBV27 to TRBJ2-2; D is unresolved. Trimming left V 5 bases short and J 1 base short, with 11 bases between. The CDR3 loop spans 15 amino acids. Germline V gene data show CDR1 as MNHEY and CDR2 as SMNVEV (reference sequence). The CDR3 region has the DNA TGTGCCAGCAGTCTTCGTCGGATGAACACCGGGGAGCTGTTTTTT. It translates to CASSLRRMNTGELFF.

In its sample, this clonotype was seen many times. The chain links TRBV7-9 to TRBJ1-2; TRBD1 is a possible D gene (5 bases). The V gene's germline CDR1 is SEHNR and CDR2 FQNEAQ (reference sequence). The CDR3 consists of 15 residues. V lost 7 bases, J lost 0 bases, and 15 bases lay in between. The CDR3 region has the DNA TGTGCCAGCAAGGAGGGGCCTACGACTAACTATGGCTACACCTTC. Encoded protein: CASKEGPTTNYGYTF. The full variable domain, its missing parts supplied by reference TRBV7-9 and TRBJ1-2, is DTGVSQNPRHKITKRGQNVTFRCDPISEHNRLYWYRQTLGQGPEFLTYFQNEAQLEKSRLLSDRFSAERPKGSFSTLEIQRTEQGDSAMYLCASKEGPTTNYGYTFGSGTRLTVV.

This clonotype showed up many times. The rearrangement joins TRBV12-3 or TRBV12-4 to TRBJ1-1; 7 positions agree with TRBD1. This CDR3 region has 15 residues. Trimming took 6 bases from V and 2 from J; bases not matched to a gene: 9. The CDR3 coding sequence is TGTGCCAGCAGCCCCCGAGCAGGGGGTAACACTGAAGCTTTCTTT. Translation: CASSPRAGGNTEAFF.